This is a list of T cell receptor beta chains from one sample in a study of T cell responses to AZD1222 COVID-19 vaccine. TCRdb's copy holds only in-frame clones and misses some; the assay was immunoSEQ multiplex PCR. The profile shows around 140,000 clones, roughly 93% of them singletons. The sample consisted of peripheral blood, taken after recovery from COVID-19. Receptors were obtained from an adult who had recovered from COVID-19. Each CDR3 is given with its conserved first and last residue. The D gene is left open where the match is weak. Only part of the rows carry a size: once, few, many, or a class if the clone is expanded.

clone_size: NA
j_call: TRBJ2-1
d_call: TRBD2
v_call: TRBV9
cdr3_aa: CASSLLAGGFNEQFF
cdr3_nt: TGTGCCAGCAGCTTACTAGCGGGAGGATTCAATGAGCAGTTCTTC

clone_size: NA
j_call: TRBJ2-2
d_call: TRBD1
v_call: TRBV5-1
cdr3_aa: CASVLTGDTGELFF
cdr3_nt: TGCGCCAGCGTTCTCACAGGGGACACCGGGGAGCTGTTTTTT

clone_size: NA
j_call: TRBJ1-6
d_call: TRBD1
v_call: TRBV27
cdr3_aa: CASSIRAGGTVGSPLHF
cdr3_nt: TGTGCCAGCAGCATAAGGGCGGGGGGGACAGTCGGTTCACCCCTCCACTTT

clone_size: NA
j_call: TRBJ1-1
d_call: NA
v_call: TRBV20-1
cdr3_aa: CSARQSIEAFF
cdr3_nt: TGCAGTGCTAGACAGTCTATTGAAGCTTTCTTT

clone_size: NA
j_call: TRBJ2-3
d_call: NA
v_call: TRBV18
cdr3_aa: CASSRRWDTQYF
cdr3_nt: TGTGCCAGCTCACGGAGGTGGGATACGCAGTATTTT

clone_size: NA
j_call: TRBJ2-7
d_call: NA
v_call: TRBV18
cdr3_aa: CASSPPGRSTSYEQYF
cdr3_nt: TGTGCCAGCTCACCACCGGGAAGGAGTACTTCCTACGAGCAGTACTTC

clone_size: NA
j_call: TRBJ2-7
d_call: TRBD2
v_call: TRBV4-1
cdr3_aa: CASSQLGTSGTYEQYF
cdr3_nt: TGCGCCAGCAGCCAACTAGGGACTAGCGGGACTTACGAGCAGTACTTC

clone_size: NA
j_call: TRBJ2-3
d_call: NA
v_call: TRBV6-2/TRBV6-3
cdr3_aa: CASSYSSGTHTDTQYF
cdr3_nt: TGTGCCAGCAGTTACTCTAGCGGAACCCACACAGATACGCAGTATTTT

clone_size: NA
j_call: TRBJ2-4
d_call: NA
v_call: TRBV2
cdr3_aa: CASSEGFWLAKNIQYF
cdr3_nt: TGTGCCAGCAGTGAAGGGTTTTGGCTAGCCAAAAACATTCAGTACTTC

clone_size: NA
j_call: TRBJ2-1
d_call: TRBD2
v_call: TRBV7-9
cdr3_aa: CASSPNSGRESNEQFF
cdr3_nt: TGTGCCAGCAGCCCCAACAGCGGGAGAGAGTCTAATGAGCAGTTCTTC

clone_size: NA
j_call: TRBJ2-7
d_call: TRBD2
v_call: TRBV5-1
cdr3_aa: CASSSVTSGSNEQYF
cdr3_nt: TGCGCCAGCAGCTCTGTGACTAGCGGGAGCAACGAGCAGTACTTC

clone_size: once
j_call: TRBJ2-5
d_call: TRBD1
v_call: TRBV5-1
cdr3_aa: CASSRGTGQETQYF
cdr3_nt: TGCGCCAGCAGCCGCGGGACAGGACAAGAGACCCAGTACTTC

clone_size: NA
j_call: TRBJ2-4
d_call: TRBD1
v_call: TRBV3-1/TRBV3-2
cdr3_aa: CASSLLTGRGPGAKNIQYF
cdr3_nt: TGTGCCAGCAGCCTGCTGACAGGGAGAGGGCCGGGGGCCAAAAACATTCAGTACTTC

clone_size: NA
j_call: TRBJ2-5
d_call: NA
v_call: TRBV2
cdr3_aa: CASSEAPFEETQYF
cdr3_nt: TGTGCCAGCAGTGAAGCGCCATTCGAAGAGACCCAGTACTTC

clone_size: NA
j_call: TRBJ1-6
d_call: NA
v_call: TRBV28
cdr3_aa: CTAGPSNSPLHF
cdr3_nt: TGTACGGCGGGGCCGAGTAATTCACCCCTCCACTTT

clone_size: NA
j_call: TRBJ1-1
d_call: NA
v_call: TRBV30
cdr3_aa: CAWSHLNTEAFF
cdr3_nt: TGTGCCTGGAGCCACCTGAACACTGAAGCTTTCTTT

clone_size: NA
j_call: TRBJ1-2
d_call: NA
v_call: TRBV19
cdr3_aa: CASSPGPNYGYTF
cdr3_nt: TGTGCCAGTAGTCCGGGCCCTAACTATGGCTACACCTTC

clone_size: NA
j_call: TRBJ2-5
d_call: NA
v_call: TRBV27
cdr3_aa: CASSLSFGLRETQYF
cdr3_nt: TGTGCCAGCAGTTTATCGTTCGGGCTTAGGGAGACCCAGTACTTC

clone_size: NA
j_call: TRBJ2-3
d_call: NA
v_call: TRBV27
cdr3_aa: CASRRTSTDTQYF
cdr3_nt: TGTGCCAGCAGGCGGACTAGCACAGATACGCAGTATTTT

clone_size: few
j_call: TRBJ2-7
d_call: NA
v_call: TRBV4-2
cdr3_aa: CASSQEDSGPYEQYF
cdr3_nt: TGTGCCAGCAGCCAAGAAGATAGCGGTCCCTACGAGCAGTACTTC

clone_size: NA
j_call: TRBJ2-3
d_call: NA
v_call: TRBV29-1
cdr3_aa: CSVGGSPKNTQYF
cdr3_nt: TGCAGCGTCGGGGGATCACCAAAAAATACGCAGTATTTT

clone_size: NA
j_call: TRBJ1-2
d_call: TRBD1
v_call: TRBV2
cdr3_aa: CASSGTGNYGYTF
cdr3_nt: TGTGCCAGCAGCGGGACAGGGAACTATGGCTACACCTTC

clone_size: NA
j_call: TRBJ2-7
d_call: TRBD2
v_call: TRBV19
cdr3_aa: CASSLLLAGVYEQYF
cdr3_nt: TGTGCCAGTAGCTTATTACTAGCGGGAGTCTACGAGCAGTACTTC

clone_size: once
j_call: TRBJ1-2
d_call: TRBD1
v_call: TRBV28
cdr3_aa: CASSSAGGVYGYTF
cdr3_nt: TGTGCCAGCAGTTCCGCAGGGGGGGTCTATGGCTACACCTTC

clone_size: NA
j_call: TRBJ2-7
d_call: NA
v_call: TRBV29-1
cdr3_aa: CSVVFGAYEQYF
cdr3_nt: TGCAGCGTTGTTTTCGGGGCCTACGAGCAGTACTTC

clone_size: NA
j_call: TRBJ2-7
d_call: NA
v_call: TRBV18
cdr3_aa: CASSPPVLGQSYEQYF
cdr3_nt: TGTGCCAGCTCACCACCGGTCCTGGGGCAATCCTACGAGCAGTACTTC